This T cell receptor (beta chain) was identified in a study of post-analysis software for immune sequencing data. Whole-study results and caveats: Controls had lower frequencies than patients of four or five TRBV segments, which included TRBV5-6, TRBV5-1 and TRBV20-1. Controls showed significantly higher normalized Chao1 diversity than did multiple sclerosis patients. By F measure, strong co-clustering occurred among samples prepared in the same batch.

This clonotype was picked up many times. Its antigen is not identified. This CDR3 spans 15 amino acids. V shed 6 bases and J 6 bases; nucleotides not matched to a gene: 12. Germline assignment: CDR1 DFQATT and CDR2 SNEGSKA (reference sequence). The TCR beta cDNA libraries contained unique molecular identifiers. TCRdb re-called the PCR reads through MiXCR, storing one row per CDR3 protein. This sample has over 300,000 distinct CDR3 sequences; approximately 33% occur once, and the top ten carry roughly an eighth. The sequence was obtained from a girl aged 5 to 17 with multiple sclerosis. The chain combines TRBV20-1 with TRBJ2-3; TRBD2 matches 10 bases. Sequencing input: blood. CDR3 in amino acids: CSALPLAGGSDTQYF. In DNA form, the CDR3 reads TGCAGTGCCTTGCCATTAGCGGGGGGATCGGATACGCAGTATTTT.